This T cell receptor beta chain was sequenced in a study of T cells in Graves' hyperthyroidism and ophthalmopathy. Study-wide results and limits: Blood also held most thyroid clonotypes expanded beyond 0.001. Ophthalmopathy, as predicted by the model, came a median about six months after the prediction.

In this sample, this clonotype turned up a few times. The antigen remains undetermined. These patients, aged 18 to 65, had recently diagnosed hyperthyroidism lasting under 2 months. PBMCs were collected from a 10 ml volume of fresh peripheral blood. Researchers took RNA transcripts and amplified the TCR beta CDR3 regions from them. The primer set for the first-round RT-PCR of the TCR CDR3 was HTBI. A single record per CDR3 protein comes from TCRdb applying MiXCR to the multiplex PCR reads. The data show fewer than 600,000 distinct CDR3 sequences, 13% to 15% seen once. Germline CDR1 and CDR2: MNHNS and SASEGT. The CDR3 has 14 residues. Trimming shortened V by 5 bases and J by 3 bases, and 12 bases separated the two germline ends.

Sequencing was done on a sample of blood. The sequence derives from a woman aged 18-29 years with Graves' hyperthyroidism. The rearrangement links TRBV6-1 to TRBJ2-3; D gene ambiguous. The CDR3 nucleotides are TGTGCCAGCAGTTTTACTTCCAAGACAGATACGCAGTATTTT. Protein sequence: CASSFTSKTDTQYF.